What follows are 25 T cell receptor beta chains derived from one specimen sequenced in a study of blood T cell repertoires in COVID-19. The assay was immunoSEQ multiplex PCR, and TCRdb's table has in-frame clones only and misses some. The profile shows about 230,000 clones, under 90% of them singletons. Sequenced input: peripheral blood. These receptors were collected from a woman of 80 years or more with active or convalescent COVID-19.

This rearrangement joins TRBV5-1 to TRBJ2-1, with 11 bases fitting TRBD2. The CDR3 is 15 amino acids. With V trimmed by 2 bases and J by 6 bases, 4 bases remained unmatched. Germline CDR1 and CDR2: SGHRS and YFSETQ. The CDR3 DNA reads TGCGCCAGCAGCTTAGTAGCGGGGGGGCTCAATGAGCAGTTCTTC. Protein product: CASSLVAGGLNEQFF. Drawing the rest from reference TRBV5-1 and TRBJ2-1, the complete variable domain is KAGVTQTPRYLIKTRGQQVTLSCSPISGHRSVSWYQQTPGQGLQFLFEYFSETQRNKGNFPGRFSGRQFSNSRSEMNVSTLELGDSALYLCASSLVAGGLNEQFFGPGTRLTVL.

This chain connects TRBV29-1 to TRBJ2-5, with 15 bases matching TRBD2. Trimming cost V 6 bases and J 6 bases; bases outside gene matches: 11. Germline loops: CDR1 SQVTM, CDR2 ANQGSEA. The CDR3 sequence is 16 residues long. The CDR3 bases are TGCAGCGTCGGACTAGCGGGAGGGCCGGGCCCTAAGACCCAGTACTTC. Protein: CSVGLAGGPGPKTQYF.

This clone was seen once. The chain joins TRBV19 to TRBJ2-5, with 10 bases identical to TRBD1. Germline V CDR1 and CDR2: LNHDA, SQIVND (reference sequence). The CDR3 totals 14 residues. V shed 4 bases, J shed 4 bases, and the junction held 3 bases outside the gene matches. CDR3 bases: TGTGCCAGTAGTAAATGGGACAGGGGAGAGACCCAGTACTTC. It specifies CASSKWDRGETQYF.

This clone was seen a few times. V is TRBV27 and J is TRBJ1-6, with D maybe TRBD1 (6 bases). Germline CDR1 MNHEY, CDR2 SMNVEV (reference sequence). The CDR3 extends over 17 amino acids. The V end lost 6 bases, the J end lost 0 bases, and 15 bases lay between the germline ends. CDR3 region: CASSPDSLLSYNSPLHF. CDR3 in DNA: TGTGCCAGCAGCCCGGACAGCTTACTCTCCTATAATTCACCCCTCCACTTT.

This clone has a single count. The chain employs TRBV11-3 and TRBJ2-2; TRBD1 is a possible D gene (7 bases). V was pared by 6 bases and J by 4 bases, with 18 bases between. Germline values: CDR1 SGHNT, CDR2 YENEEA. The CDR3 is 16 residues long. The CDR3 region is CASRLRSQGGTGELFF. DNA for the CDR3: TGTGCCAGCAGGCTAAGGTCTCAGGGGGGCACCGGGGAGCTGTTTTTT.

The rearrangement uses TRBV21-1 and TRBJ2-7; the listed D gene, TRBD1, was not tested against the DNA. TRBV21-1 is annotated as a pseudogene. This CDR3 region has 16 residues. CDR3 in DNA: TGTGCCAGCAGCAAAGCGCGCCCCACAGGGTTTTACGAGCAGTACTTC. Amino acids: CASSKARPTGFYEQYF.

The CDR3 is CASSQDHGRRPGTQYF. The CDR3 DNA sequence: TGCGCCAGCAGCCAAGATCACGGGAGGCGGCCCGGGACCCAGTACTTC. The rearrangement links TRBV4-1 to TRBJ2-5; 7 nucleotides match TRBD2. This CDR3 comprises 16 residues. The germline gives CDR1 MGHRA, CDR2 YSYEKL. Trimming cost V 0 bases and J 7 bases; bases outside gene matches: 11.

The rearrangement uses TRBV6-2 or TRBV6-3 and TRBJ1-1; no firm D call. The germline V gene encodes CDR1 MNHEY and CDR2 SVGEGT. There are 14 residues in the CDR3. The germline V and J ends were trimmed by 3 bases and 1 base, with 9 bases remaining between them. The CDR3 bases are TGTGCCAGCAGTTATAGATCAGGGAACACTGAAGCTTTCTTT. Protein sequence: CASSYRSGNTEAFF.

This clone has just one count. The rearrangement uses TRBV9 and TRBJ2-1; 14 bases agree with TRBD2. Per germline, CDR1 SGDLS and CDR2 YYNGEE. The CDR3 sequence is 15 residues long. V shed 3 bases and J 8 bases; nucleotides not matched to a gene: 4. The CDR3 is CASSAGTSGSDEQFF. DNA of the CDR3: TGTGCCAGCAGCGCGGGGACTAGCGGGAGTGATGAGCAGTTCTTC. The full variable domain, in which reference TRBV9 and TRBJ2-1 provide the parts outside the CDR3, is DSGVTQTPKHLITATGQRVTLRCSPRSGDLSVYWYQQSLDQGLQFLIQYYNGEERAKGNILERFSAQQFPDLHSELNLSSLELGDSALYFCASSAGTSGSDEQFFGPGTRLTVL.

This rearrangement joins TRBV18 to TRBJ2-2; 12 bases line up with TRBD2. The CDR3 runs to 17 residues. The V and J ends lost 3 bases and 6 bases, in that order; junction bases with no gene match: 8. Germline assignment: CDR1 KGHSH and CDR2 LQKENI. The CDR3 loop reads CASSPRTSGIGPGELFF. The CDR3, as DNA: TGTGCCAGCTCACCGCGGACTAGCGGGATTGGTCCCGGGGAGCTGTTTTTT.

This chain connects TRBV6-6 to TRBJ1-2; D gene unclear. Trimming cost V 6 bases and J 8 bases, with 16 bases left between them. The CDR3 runs 13 residues. Per the germline V gene, CDR1 is MNHNY and CDR2 is SVGAGI (reference sequence). The CDR3, as DNA: TGTGCCAGCAGCACCAACCGGGTTGTAGGCTACACCTTC. As protein: CASSTNRVVGYTF.

A word on this clone: Other DNA sequences from this sample encode an identical CDR3 as well. This chain's CDR3 is CASSLAGYGYTF. As DNA, the CDR3 is TGTGCCAGCAGTTTAGCCGGGTATGGCTACACCTTC. The chain carries TRBV28 and TRBJ1-2; D not resolved. Trimming removed 2 bases from V and 5 bases from J, with 6 bases in between. Looked up from germline, CDR1 is MDHEN and CDR2 is SYDVKM. CDR3 length: 12 residues.

The chain is built from TRBV27 and TRBJ1-5, with no clear D. V was pared by 3 bases and J by 0 bases, with 12 bases between. This CDR3 is 16 amino acids long. Germline loops: CDR1 MNHEY, CDR2 SMNVEV (reference sequence). CDR3 protein: CASSFKQPYSNQPQHF. DNA of the CDR3: TGTGCCAGCAGTTTTAAACAGCCTTATAGCAATCAGCCCCAGCATTTT.

The sample holds a few counts of this clone. The gene calls are TRBV5-4 and TRBJ2-7, with D perhaps TRBD2 (6 bases). The CDR3 totals 13 residues. Germline V lookup: CDR1 SGHNT, CDR2 YYREEE (reference sequence). V gave up 1 base and J gave up 6 bases, with 11 bases separating them. CDR3 in amino acids: CASSLMGGIEQYF. CDR3 DNA: TGTGCCAGCAGCTTGATGGGCGGGATCGAGCAGTACTTC.

The chain links TRBV12-2 to TRBJ1-2. TRBV12-2 is reported as a pseudogene. The CDR3 is 14 residues long. CDR3 amino acids: CASRLGTFFHGYTF. The CDR3 DNA is TGTGCAAGTCGCCTCGGGACTTTTTTCCACGGCTACACCTTC.

This chain joins TRBV2 and TRBJ1-4; D is undetermined. Germline V gene data show CDR1 as SNHLY and CDR2 as FYNNEI. Trimming cost V 3 bases and J 5 bases, with 7 bases left between them. The CDR3 is 13 residues long. The CDR3 sequence: CASSDGANEKLFF. The CDR3 nucleotides are TGTGCCAGCAGTGACGGAGCGAATGAAAAACTGTTTTTT.

The chain couples TRBV5-1 to TRBJ1-1, with D unresolved. CDR3 length: 13 residues. V was clipped by 0 bases and J by 8 bases, with 11 bases between them. CDR1 and CDR2 from the germline V gene are SGHRS and YFSETQ. The CDR3 DNA sequence: TGCGCCAGCAGCTTGGCCTTCCCGGGGGAAGCTTTCTTT. Translated, it gives CASSLAFPGEAFF.

The chain recombines TRBV10-3 with TRBJ2-3; D is possibly TRBD2 (6 bases). The germline CDR1 and CDR2 sequences are ENHRY and SYGVKD. The length of the CDR3 is 15 residues. V was trimmed by 3 bases and J by 1 base, leaving 11 bases between them. CDR3 bases: TGTGCCATCAGTGATATCTCTAGCGGCACAGATACGCAGTATTTT. This codes for CAISDISSGTDTQYF.

The V gene is TRBV11-3, the J gene TRBJ1-1; no reliable D call. V lost 2 bases to trimming and J lost 0 bases, with 10 bases between them. This CDR3 has 15 residues. Germline lookup yields CDR1 SGHNT and CDR2 YENEEA. The CDR3 sequence: CASSLTLQMNTEAFF. CDR3 in DNA: TGTGCCAGCAGCTTAACTCTCCAAATGAACACTGAAGCTTTCTTT.

The chain combines TRBV7-2 with TRBJ2-5; 9 bases agree with TRBD2. J was trimmed by 5 bases and V by 3 bases; bases with no gene match: 7. CDR3 length: 15 amino acids. Germline loops: CDR1 SGHTA, CDR2 FQGNSA. CDR3 DNA: TGTGCCAGCAGCTTGGGAGCGGGGGGCTATGAGACCCAGTACTTC. This translates into CASSLGAGGYETQYF.

This chain links TRBV11-3 with TRBJ2-5, with 9 bases fitting TRBD2. V lost 2 bases to trimming and J lost 9 bases; unmatched junction nucleotides: 10. The CDR3 covers 15 residues. Germline loops: CDR1 SGHNT, CDR2 YENEEA. CDR3 coding DNA: TGTGCCAGCAGCTTAAGCGGGGGGTCCCTGGGGGCCCAGTACTTC. Protein: CASSLSGGSLGAQYF.

J is TRBJ1-4 and V is TRBV9; no definite D call. The CDR3 is 14 amino acids. Trimming took 8 bases from V and 4 from J, leaving 15 bases between them. The germline V gene encodes CDR1 SGDLS and CDR2 YYNGEE. This chain's CDR3 is CASRRVLNNEKLFF. For the CDR3, the DNA is TGTGCCAGTCGGAGGGTGCTTAATAATGAAAAACTGTTTTTT.

V usage is TRBV9 and J usage is TRBJ1-4, with 8 bases that match TRBD1. V shed 3 bases and J 6 bases; nucleotides not matched to a gene: 4. Germline V gene sequence: CDR1 SGDLS, CDR2 YYNGEE. CDR3 length equals 14 residues. CDR3 protein: CASSGGQAHEKLFF. DNA for the CDR3: TGTGCCAGCAGCGGGGGACAGGCCCATGAAAAACTGTTTTTT. The full variable domain, completed using reference TRBV9 and TRBJ1-4, is DSGVTQTPKHLITATGQRVTLRCSPRSGDLSVYWYQQSLDQGLQFLIQYYNGEERAKGNILERFSAQQFPDLHSELNLSSLELGDSALYFCASSGGQAHEKLFFGSGTQLSVL.

This sequence joins TRBV10-3 and TRBJ1-1; D ambiguous. V was clipped by 5 bases and J by 3 bases, with 4 bases between them. The CDR3 has 11 amino acids. In germline, CDR1 is ENHRY, CDR2 SYGVKD. The CDR3 protein is CAISSYTEAFF. The CDR3 nucleotides read TGTGCCATCAGTTCATACACTGAAGCTTTCTTT.

V usage is TRBV9 and J usage is TRBJ2-2, with D possibly being TRBD1 (6 bases). This CDR3 region has 17 residues. CDR1 and CDR2 from the germline V gene are SGDLS and YYNGEE. Deletions cut 4 bases from V and 0 bases from J, with 16 bases between. CDR3: CASSTTGSNPNTGELFF. CDR3 bases: TGTGCCAGCAGCACAACAGGGTCCAACCCGAACACCGGGGAGCTGTTTTTT. Full variable domain (missing parts from reference TRBV9 and TRBJ2-2): DSGVTQTPKHLITATGQRVTLRCSPRSGDLSVYWYQQSLDQGLQFLIQYYNGEERAKGNILERFSAQQFPDLHSELNLSSLELGDSALYFCASSTTGSNPNTGELFFGEGSRLTVL.